This T cell receptor (beta chain) was captured in a study of T-cell memory formation after mild COVID-19. Study overall: The two donors had largely donor-specific TCR clusters.

Deletions cut 7 bases from V and 5 bases from J, with 12 bases between. Germline CDR1 and CDR2: ENHRY and SYGVKD. The CDR3 is 13 residues long. TCRdb reanalysed the 5' RACE reads using MiXCR and keeps one entry per CDR3 protein. The data hold approximately 250,000 distinct CDR3 sequences, with around 17% observed a single time. Material for sequencing was PBMCs or a T cell subset sorted from them (not recorded which). The chain has TRBV10-3 and TRBJ2-1; no clear D. This TCR came from a young man who had mild COVID-19 (a few samples of this study predate the infection). Cell type and time point are not known. The DNA of the CDR3 is TGTGCCATCACAATAGACCGTCACAATGAGCAGTTCTTC. Amino acid sequence: CAITIDRHNEQFF.